These T cell receptor beta chains were read from a single sample in a study of blood T cell repertoires in COVID-19. Sequencing was performed with immunoSEQ multiplex PCR; in TCRdb, only in-frame clones are kept and a portion is missing. Here the sample spans about 250,000 clones, about 86% being singletons. Sequencing was carried out using peripheral blood. The source is a man older than 75 with acute or convalescent COVID-19. CDR3s include the opening cysteine and the closing phenylalanine or tryptophan. The D gene is left open where the match is weak. Clone size is stated in some rows and not others, as once, few, many or a class when expanded.

d_call	j_call	clone_size	v_call	cdr3_aa	cdr3_nt
NA	TRBJ2-7	NA	TRBV7-9	CASSLARRGHEQYF	TGTGCCAGCAGCTTAGCGCGCAGGGGTCACGAGCAGTACTTC
TRBD1	TRBJ1-2	NA	TRBV11-2	CASSWRTGPNYGYTF	TGTGCCAGCAGCTGGCGGACAGGGCCTAACTATGGCTACACCTTC
NA	TRBJ2-3	NA	TRBV18	CASSPWMEGATDTQYF	TGTGCCAGCTCACCGTGGATGGAGGGGGCCACAGATACGCAGTATTTT
TRBD2	TRBJ2-2	NA	TRBV30	CAWTPWGGGGTGELFF	TGTGCCTGGACCCCCTGGGGCGGGGGTGGCACCGGGGAGCTGTTTTTT
NA	TRBJ2-5	NA	TRBV10-3	CAISEVSSRETQYF	TGTGCCATCAGTGAGGTCTCTAGCAGGGAGACCCAGTACTTC
NA	TRBJ1-2	NA	TRBV3-1/TRBV3-2	CASSRYGPGDYGYTF	TGTGCCAGCAGCCGTTACGGTCCGGGGGATTATGGCTACACCTTC
TRBD1	TRBJ1-2	NA	TRBV10-3	CAITKGQGGYTF	TGTGCCATCACTAAAGGACAGGGTGGCTACACCTTC
NA	TRBJ2-7	NA	TRBV6-1	CASSERRNYEQYF	TGTGCCAGCAGTGAGAGAAGAAACTACGAGCAGTACTTC
TRBD1	TRBJ2-5	few	TRBV7-9	CASTTRVYRGVETQYF	TGTGCCAGCACCACGCGGGTGTACAGGGGCGTCGAGACCCAGTACTTC
NA	TRBJ1-4	NA	TRBV7-9	CASSMTGRNEKLFF	TGTGCCAGCAGCATGACGGGGAGAAATGAAAAACTGTTTTTT
TRBD2	TRBJ2-1	NA	TRBV19	CASTTSGLIYSYNEQFF	TGTGCCAGCACGACTAGCGGGTTGATCTACTCCTACAATGAGCAGTTCTTC
NA	TRBJ2-5	NA	TRBV6-1	CASSGRFQTNQETQYF	TGTGCCAGCAGTGGCAGATTCCAGACAAACCAAGAGACCCAGTACTTC
TRBD1	TRBJ1-4	NA	TRBV2	CASSGGTALWAPREKLFF	TGTGCCAGCAGTGGAGGGACAGCTCTTTGGGCCCCGAGGGAAAAACTGTTTTTT
TRBD2	TRBJ2-2	NA	TRBV7-7	CASSLEREGELFF	TGTGCCAGCAGCTTAGAGCGGGAGGGGGAGCTGTTTTTT
NA	TRBJ1-2	NA	TRBV5-6	CASSLVRGYPYGYTF	TGTGCCAGCAGCCTAGTCAGGGGTTACCCGTATGGCTACACCTTC
TRBD1	TRBJ1-1	NA	TRBV3-1/TRBV3-2	CASSSRDRNTEAFF	TGTGCCAGCAGCTCCCGGGACAGGAACACTGAAGCTTTCTTT
NA	TRBJ2-1	NA	TRBV2	CASSDGLPLAEQFF	TGTGCCAGCAGTGACGGACTACCCCTGGCGGAGCAGTTCTTC
TRBD2	TRBJ2-5	once	TRBV5-1	CASSPTSGGGREETQYF	TGCGCCAGCAGCCCGACTAGCGGGGGAGGGAGAGAAGAGACCCAGTACTTC
NA	TRBJ1-2	NA	TRBV28	CASSSPGEFNYGYTF	TGTGCCAGCAGCTCCCCCGGGGAGTTTAACTATGGCTACACCTTC
TRBD1	TRBJ1-3	few	TRBV2	CASSKDRAGNTIYF	TGTGCCAGCAGTAAGGACAGGGCTGGAAACACCATATATTTT
TRBD2	TRBJ2-1	NA	TRBV11-2	CASSLASGINEQFF	TGTGCCAGCAGCTTAGCTAGCGGGATTAATGAGCAGTTCTTC
NA	TRBJ2-2	NA	TRBV5-1	CASSFGRDTGELFF	TGCGCCAGCAGCTTCGGCCGGGACACCGGGGAGCTGTTTTTT
TRBD2	TRBJ2-7	once	TRBV28	CASRSTSGRVYEQYF	TGTGCCAGCAGGTCTACTAGCGGGAGGGTCTACGAGCAGTACTTC
TRBD2	TRBJ2-7	NA	TRBV5-4	CASSLEAGVGIEQYF	TGTGCCAGCAGCTTGGAGGCGGGGGTAGGGATCGAGCAGTACTTC
TRBD1	TRBJ2-1	NA	TRBV18	CASSPAGQDHEQFF	TGTGCCAGCTCACCAGCGGGACAGGATCATGAGCAGTTCTTC
NA	TRBJ1-2	few	TRBV5-6	CASSSTDRMYGYTF	TGTGCCAGCAGCTCCACTGACAGGATGTATGGCTACACCTTC
NA	TRBJ2-5	NA	TRBV5-1	CASSPGSGQETQYF	TGCGCCAGCAGCCCAGGGAGCGGGCAAGAGACCCAGTACTTC
TRBD1	TRBJ2-3	NA	TRBV5-1	CASSFVGQGATDTQYF	TGCGCCAGCAGCTTTGTAGGACAGGGGGCAACAGATACGCAGTATTTT
NA	TRBJ1-4	few	TRBV7-8	CASSLGAGGVNEKLFF	TGTGCCAGCAGCTTAGGGGCGGGGGGAGTTAATGAAAAACTGTTTTTT
TRBD1	TRBJ2-7	NA	TRBV19	CASSPGQGTYEQYF	TGTGCCAGTAGTCCGGGACAGGGGACCTACGAGCAGTACTTC
TRBD2	TRBJ2-7	NA	TRBV2	CASSNRLAGGLVWSYEQYF	TGTGCCAGCAGTAATAGACTAGCGGGGGGCCTAGTTTGGTCCTACGAGCAGTACTTC
TRBD2	TRBJ2-3	once	TRBV5-1	CASSLGTSGATDTQYF	TGCGCCAGCAGCTTAGGGACTAGCGGGGCCACAGATACGCAGTATTTT
NA	TRBJ1-1	NA	TRBV7-2	CASTPRRGNTEAFF	TGTGCCAGCACGCCTAGGAGGGGCAACACTGAAGCTTTCTTT
TRBD1	TRBJ2-3	NA	TRBV7-3	CASSNDREDTQYF	TGTGCCAGCAGCAACGACAGGGAAGATACGCAGTATTTT
TRBD1	TRBJ2-1	NA	TRBV5-1	CASSPAGTGGRLEQFF	TGCGCCAGCAGCCCCGCCGGGACAGGGGGCCGTCTTGAGCAGTTCTTC
NA	TRBJ1-6	NA	TRBV5-8	CASSRGTYSPLHF	TGTGCCAGCAGCCGAGGGACATATTCACCCCTCCACTTT
NA	TRBJ2-3	NA	TRBV3-1/TRBV3-2	CASSQVRDTQYF	TGTGCCAGCAGCCAAGTACGGGATACGCAGTATTTT